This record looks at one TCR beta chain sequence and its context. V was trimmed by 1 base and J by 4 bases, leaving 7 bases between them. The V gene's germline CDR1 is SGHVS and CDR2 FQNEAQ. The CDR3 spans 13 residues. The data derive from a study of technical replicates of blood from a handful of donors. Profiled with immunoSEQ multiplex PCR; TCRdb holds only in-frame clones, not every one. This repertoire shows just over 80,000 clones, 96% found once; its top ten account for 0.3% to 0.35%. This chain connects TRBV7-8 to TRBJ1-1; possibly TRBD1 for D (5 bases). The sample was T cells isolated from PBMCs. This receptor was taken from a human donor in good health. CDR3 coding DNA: TGTGCCAGCAGCTTAGAGCAGGGCACTGAAGCTTTCTTT. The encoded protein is CASSLEQGTEAFF.